The sequence of this TCR beta chain was determined in a study of early stage breast cancer tumors. Across the whole study: Samples were sequenced at 7.5 to 10-fold average coverage. Study-level findings and limits: Chain pairing and CD4, CD8 or FOXP3 expression were not captured. Compared with adjacent normal breast, tumors showed around 2.5-fold denser, more clonal T cells.

There are 15 residues in the CDR3. The germline gives CDR1 SGHRS, CDR2 YFSETQ. Trimming at V came to 4 bases and at J to 5 bases, leaving 10 bases not matched to a gene. Regarding this clone: Its antigen is still unknown.

About 17-50 mg of tumor tissue was diced per sample. Method: immunoSEQ multiplex PCR; TCRdb's copy keeps in-frame clones and lacks some. Of 25,000 to 35,000 clones detected, roughly four fifths appear once; the ten largest clones hold 10%. This receptor was taken from a person under 45 with breast cancer. The chain couples TRBV5-1 to TRBJ2-5, with 8 bases matching TRBD2. The sample consisted of breast tumor tissue. In nucleotides, the CDR3 is TGCGCCAGCAGCCCTATCAGCGGGAGAGGGGAGACCCAGTACTTC. This gives the protein CASSPISGRGETQYF.